Listed below are T cell receptor beta chains from one sample, sequenced in a study of blood T cell repertoires in COVID-19. Here immunoSEQ multiplex PCR was the method, and the copy in TCRdb shows in-frame clones only, minus some. The profile covers some 220,000 clones, with about 85% appearing a single time and roughly 12% taken by the ten largest. Sequences were obtained from peripheral blood. The receptor source for this set is a woman younger than 35 who had recovered from COVID-19. CDR3s include the opening cysteine and the closing phenylalanine or tryptophan. A D gene is named only where the DNA matches it firmly. Clone size is not always given. Where it is, it says once, few, many or a class for expanded clones.

clone_size: NA
j_call: TRBJ2-1
v_call: TRBV10-2
d_call: TRBD2
cdr3_nt: TGCGCCAGCAAACCTAGCGGGACCTACAATGAGCAGTTCTTC
cdr3_aa: CASKPSGTYNEQFF

clone_size: NA
j_call: TRBJ1-2
v_call: TRBV29-1
d_call: TRBD1
cdr3_nt: TGCAGCGTTGAAGAGGGCAGGGGGCTCTACTATGGCTACACCTTC
cdr3_aa: CSVEEGRGLYYGYTF

clone_size: NA
j_call: TRBJ2-2
v_call: TRBV11-2
d_call: NA
cdr3_nt: TGTGCCAGCAGCCCCGGGGAGATAAACACCGGGGAGCTGTTTTTT
cdr3_aa: CASSPGEINTGELFF

clone_size: NA
j_call: TRBJ2-1
v_call: TRBV7-9
d_call: NA
cdr3_nt: TGTGCCAGCAGCCCGACGACCTCCTTGAAGGACAGCTACAATGAGCAGTTCTTC
cdr3_aa: CASSPTTSLKDSYNEQFF

clone_size: NA
j_call: TRBJ1-3
v_call: TRBV19
d_call: TRBD1
cdr3_nt: TGTGCCAGTACCCCTGGACAGGCCCCTGGAAACACCATATATTTT
cdr3_aa: CASTPGQAPGNTIYF

clone_size: NA
j_call: TRBJ2-7
v_call: TRBV2
d_call: TRBD2
cdr3_nt: TGTGCCAGCAGAGCGACTAGCGGCCTGCTCGAGCAGTACTTC
cdr3_aa: CASRATSGLLEQYF

clone_size: NA
j_call: TRBJ2-5
v_call: TRBV11-3
d_call: NA
cdr3_nt: TGTGCCAGCAGCGTAGGATCAACAAATCGAGAGACCCAGTACTTC
cdr3_aa: CASSVGSTNRETQYF

clone_size: NA
j_call: TRBJ2-7
v_call: TRBV6-2/TRBV6-3
d_call: NA
cdr3_nt: TGTGCCAGCAGTTATCTGCAGACCTACGAGCAGTACTTC
cdr3_aa: CASSYLQTYEQYF

clone_size: NA
j_call: TRBJ1-1
v_call: TRBV2
d_call: TRBD1
cdr3_nt: TGTGCCAGCATCCGGACAGGGAAGGGGACTGAAGCTTTCTTT
cdr3_aa: CASIRTGKGTEAFF

clone_size: NA
j_call: TRBJ2-1
v_call: TRBV9
d_call: TRBD1
cdr3_nt: TGTGCCAGCAGCCAACAGGGGGAGCTCTACAATGAGCAGTTCTTC
cdr3_aa: CASSQQGELYNEQFF

clone_size: few
j_call: TRBJ1-2
v_call: TRBV20-1
d_call: NA
cdr3_nt: TGCAGTGCTAATACAGGCTATGGCTACACCTTC
cdr3_aa: CSANTGYGYTF

clone_size: NA
j_call: TRBJ2-7
v_call: TRBV19
d_call: TRBD2
cdr3_nt: TGTGCCTCCCTAGTCACTAGCGGGAGTCGAGACGAGCAGTACTTC
cdr3_aa: CASLVTSGSRDEQYF

clone_size: NA
j_call: TRBJ1-5
v_call: TRBV27
d_call: TRBD1
cdr3_nt: TGTGCCAGCAGCCGACAGGGGTGGACGAGCAATCAGCCCCAGCATTTT
cdr3_aa: CASSRQGWTSNQPQHF

clone_size: few
j_call: TRBJ1-1
v_call: TRBV30
d_call: TRBD1
cdr3_nt: TGTGCCTGGAGAGATCCGGGACAGGGTGACACTGAAGCTTTCTTT
cdr3_aa: CAWRDPGQGDTEAFF

clone_size: NA
j_call: TRBJ1-4
v_call: TRBV18
d_call: TRBD1
cdr3_nt: TGTGCCAGCTCACCTACAGGGGGTGAAAAACTGTTTTTT
cdr3_aa: CASSPTGGEKLFF

clone_size: NA
j_call: TRBJ2-5
v_call: TRBV5-1
d_call: NA
cdr3_nt: TGCGCCAGCAGCTTGGACGCGCAGGGCCAAGAGACCCAGTACTTC
cdr3_aa: CASSLDAQGQETQYF

clone_size: NA
j_call: TRBJ1-2
v_call: TRBV6-5
d_call: TRBD1
cdr3_nt: TGTGCCAGCAGCCCGGGACAGGGCCACTGGAGTGGCTACACCTTC
cdr3_aa: CASSPGQGHWSGYTF

clone_size: NA
j_call: TRBJ2-2
v_call: TRBV5-6
d_call: NA
cdr3_nt: TGTGCCAGCAGCTTGTTGGCAGGGAAGGCGACCGGGGAGCTGTTTTTT
cdr3_aa: CASSLLAGKATGELFF

clone_size: NA
j_call: TRBJ1-3
v_call: TRBV30
d_call: NA
cdr3_nt: TGTGCCTGGAGGCCAGCGGGCGCTGGAAACACCATATATTTT
cdr3_aa: CAWRPAGAGNTIYF

clone_size: NA
j_call: TRBJ1-1
v_call: TRBV29-1
d_call: NA
cdr3_nt: TGCAGCGCCGACAGCCTGAACACTGAAGCTTTCTTT
cdr3_aa: CSADSLNTEAFF

clone_size: NA
j_call: TRBJ2-3
v_call: TRBV29-1
d_call: TRBD2
cdr3_nt: TGCAGCGAGGGTAGCGGGAGCACAGATACGCAGTATTTT
cdr3_aa: CSEGSGSTDTQYF

clone_size: NA
j_call: TRBJ2-7
v_call: TRBV6-5
d_call: TRBD2
cdr3_nt: TGTGCCAGCAGAGGATTAGCGGGGAGGAACTACGAGCAGTACTTC
cdr3_aa: CASRGLAGRNYEQYF

clone_size: NA
j_call: TRBJ2-7
v_call: TRBV2
d_call: TRBD1
cdr3_nt: TGTGCCAGCAGCGGGACAGAACAAAGCTACGAGCAGTACTTC
cdr3_aa: CASSGTEQSYEQYF

clone_size: NA
j_call: TRBJ1-1
v_call: TRBV14
d_call: NA
cdr3_nt: TGTGCCAGCAGCCAAGAAGCCCCGTGGAACACTGAAGCTTTCTTT
cdr3_aa: CASSQEAPWNTEAFF

clone_size: NA
j_call: TRBJ1-5
v_call: TRBV4-2
d_call: NA
cdr3_nt: TGTGCCAGCAGCCTCGAGGACAGTCAGCCCCAGCATTTT
cdr3_aa: CASSLEDSQPQHF

clone_size: NA
j_call: TRBJ1-3
v_call: TRBV7-3
d_call: NA
cdr3_nt: TGTGCCAGCAGCTTAATAGGGAGCGGAAACACCATATATTTT
cdr3_aa: CASSLIGSGNTIYF

clone_size: NA
j_call: TRBJ2-3
v_call: TRBV9
d_call: TRBD2
cdr3_nt: TGTGCCAGCAGCGTAAGGACTAGCGGGTCCCCTCCGGGGGATACGCAGTATTTT
cdr3_aa: CASSVRTSGSPPGDTQYF

clone_size: NA
j_call: TRBJ1-1
v_call: TRBV18
d_call: NA
cdr3_nt: TGTGCCAGCTCACCAGGGGGGGGATTGAACACTGAAGCTTTCTTT
cdr3_aa: CASSPGGGLNTEAFF

clone_size: NA
j_call: TRBJ2-1
v_call: TRBV4-2
d_call: TRBD1
cdr3_nt: TGTGCCAGCAGCCAATCCTGGACAGGGGAGAATGAGCAGTTCTTC
cdr3_aa: CASSQSWTGENEQFF

clone_size: NA
j_call: TRBJ2-2
v_call: TRBV11-3
d_call: TRBD1
cdr3_nt: TGTGCCAGCAGCACCGGGACAGGGGATACCGGGGAGCTGTTTTTT
cdr3_aa: CASSTGTGDTGELFF

clone_size: NA
j_call: TRBJ2-2
v_call: TRBV27
d_call: TRBD1
cdr3_nt: TGTGCCAGCAGTCTGGGACAGTTCGCCGGGGAGCTGTTTTTT
cdr3_aa: CASSLGQFAGELFF

clone_size: NA
j_call: TRBJ2-7
v_call: TRBV2
d_call: NA
cdr3_nt: TGTGCCAGCAGTGAAGCGCTTCTGGTGGCCCTCTACGAGCAGTACTTC
cdr3_aa: CASSEALLVALYEQYF

clone_size: NA
j_call: TRBJ1-2
v_call: TRBV6-6
d_call: NA
cdr3_nt: TGTGCCAGCAGTTACTCGGAGGGGAGGGATGGCTACACCTTC
cdr3_aa: CASSYSEGRDGYTF

clone_size: NA
j_call: TRBJ2-2
v_call: TRBV25-1
d_call: TRBD1
cdr3_nt: TGTGCCAGCAGTGAGTCAGGGGGAAACACCGGGGAGCTGTTTTTT
cdr3_aa: CASSESGGNTGELFF

clone_size: NA
j_call: TRBJ1-1
v_call: TRBV2
d_call: NA
cdr3_nt: TGTGCCAGCAGTGACGGAGTGAACACTGAAGCTTTCTTT
cdr3_aa: CASSDGVNTEAFF

clone_size: NA
j_call: TRBJ2-2
v_call: TRBV6-5
d_call: NA
cdr3_nt: TGTGCCAGCATCTATGGCGGGGAGCTGTTTTTT
cdr3_aa: CASIYGGELFF

clone_size: NA
j_call: TRBJ2-3
v_call: TRBV4-2
d_call: TRBD1
cdr3_nt: TGTGCCAGCAGCCAAGACACAGGGGGCCCAGATACGCAGTATTTT
cdr3_aa: CASSQDTGGPDTQYF

clone_size: NA
j_call: TRBJ1-2
v_call: TRBV6-5
d_call: TRBD1
cdr3_nt: TGTGCCAGCAGCGCGGGGACAGGGGAGGGCGGCTACACCTTC
cdr3_aa: CASSAGTGEGGYTF

clone_size: NA
j_call: TRBJ2-7
v_call: TRBV19
d_call: TRBD2
cdr3_nt: TGTGCCAGTAGTGCGGGACTAGCGGGATTTGAGCAGTACTTC
cdr3_aa: CASSAGLAGFEQYF

clone_size: many
j_call: TRBJ2-2
v_call: TRBV7-3
d_call: TRBD2
cdr3_nt: TGTGCCAGCAGCTTAGGGGGGACCCGCGGGGGCACCGGGGAGCTGTTTTTT
cdr3_aa: CASSLGGTRGGTGELFF

clone_size: NA
j_call: TRBJ1-3
v_call: TRBV6-6
d_call: TRBD1
cdr3_nt: TGTGCCAGCAGAAACGGACAGGGATCTGGAAACACCATATATTTT
cdr3_aa: CASRNGQGSGNTIYF

clone_size: NA
j_call: TRBJ2-7
v_call: TRBV13
d_call: NA
cdr3_nt: TGTGCCAGCAGCCCCCCCTCCGCCTACGAGCAGTACTTC
cdr3_aa: CASSPPSAYEQYF

clone_size: NA
j_call: TRBJ2-3
v_call: TRBV6-2/TRBV6-3
d_call: TRBD1
cdr3_nt: TGTGCCAGCAGTTACCCAACACCGGGACAGGTTAGCACAGATACGCAGTATTTT
cdr3_aa: CASSYPTPGQVSTDTQYF

clone_size: NA
j_call: TRBJ2-3
v_call: TRBV5-1
d_call: NA
cdr3_nt: TGCGCCAGCAGCTTCAGGGCAGATACGCAGTATTTT
cdr3_aa: CASSFRADTQYF

clone_size: few
j_call: TRBJ2-1
v_call: TRBV5-1
d_call: TRBD1
cdr3_nt: TGCGCCAGCTACCTAGGGCGGGACAGGATATACAATGAGCAGTTCTTC
cdr3_aa: CASYLGRDRIYNEQFF

clone_size: NA
j_call: TRBJ2-7
v_call: TRBV7-9
d_call: NA
cdr3_nt: TGTGCCAGCAGCTTAATATTGAGGGAGCAGTACTTC
cdr3_aa: CASSLILREQYF

clone_size: NA
j_call: TRBJ1-3
v_call: TRBV2
d_call: NA
cdr3_nt: TGTGCCAGCAGACTCGAAGGACTCCTAGTTTCGAGGGGAAACACCATATATTTT
cdr3_aa: CASRLEGLLVSRGNTIYF

clone_size: NA
j_call: TRBJ1-5
v_call: TRBV30
d_call: NA
cdr3_nt: TGTGCCTGGAGTGTACGGAGGGGCTTGATTCAGCATTTT
cdr3_aa: CAWSVRRGLIQHF

clone_size: NA
j_call: TRBJ1-2
v_call: TRBV3-1/TRBV3-2
d_call: NA
cdr3_nt: TGTGCCAGCAGCTACCGATTGTCTATTGGCTACACCTTC
cdr3_aa: CASSYRLSIGYTF

clone_size: NA
j_call: TRBJ2-1
v_call: TRBV5-8
d_call: NA
cdr3_nt: TGTGCCAGCAGCTTGCTAGAATCCTACAATGAGCAGTTCTTC
cdr3_aa: CASSLLESYNEQFF

clone_size: NA
j_call: TRBJ2-7
v_call: TRBV12-3/TRBV12-4
d_call: TRBD2
cdr3_nt: TGTGCCAGCCTCTCCAGCGGGACCCACGAGCAGTACTTC
cdr3_aa: CASLSSGTHEQYF

clone_size: few
j_call: TRBJ2-5
v_call: TRBV5-4
d_call: NA
cdr3_nt: TGTGCCAGCAGCCGCACTCTAGAGACCCAGTACTTC
cdr3_aa: CASSRTLETQYF

clone_size: once
j_call: TRBJ2-7
v_call: TRBV9
d_call: TRBD2
cdr3_nt: TGTGCCAGCAGCGTAGATGCGGGAGGGCCATACGAGCAGTACTTC
cdr3_aa: CASSVDAGGPYEQYF